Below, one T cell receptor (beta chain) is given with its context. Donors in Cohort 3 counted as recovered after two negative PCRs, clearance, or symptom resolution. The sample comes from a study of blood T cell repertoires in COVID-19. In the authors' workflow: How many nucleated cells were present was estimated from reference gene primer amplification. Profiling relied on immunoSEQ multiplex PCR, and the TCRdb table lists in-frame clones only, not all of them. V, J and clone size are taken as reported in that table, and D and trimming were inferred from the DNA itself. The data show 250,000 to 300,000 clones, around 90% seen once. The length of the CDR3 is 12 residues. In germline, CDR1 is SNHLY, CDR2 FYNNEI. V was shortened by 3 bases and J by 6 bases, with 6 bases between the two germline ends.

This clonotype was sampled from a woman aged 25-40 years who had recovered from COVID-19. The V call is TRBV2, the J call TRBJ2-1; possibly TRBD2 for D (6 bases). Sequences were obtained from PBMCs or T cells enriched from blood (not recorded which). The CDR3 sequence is CASSERGNEQFF. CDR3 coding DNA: TGTGCCAGCAGTGAGCGGGGCAATGAGCAGTTCTTC.